The entry below describes one T cell receptor (beta chain). This entry is derived from a study of blood T cell repertoires in COVID-19. The CDR3 runs 17 residues. Germline lookup yields CDR1 SEHNR and CDR2 FQNEAQ (reference sequence). With 4 bases clipped from V and 6 bases from J, the junction kept 12 bases outside the gene matches. The authors' processing: How many nucleated cells were present was estimated from reference gene primer amplification. Repertoires were generated with immunoSEQ multiplex PCR, while TCRdb's copy carries only in-frame clones and drops some. The DNA gave D and trimming, while V, J and clone size come from that table. This sample has hundreds of thousands of clones, with about 70% found just once.

The chain links TRBV7-9 to TRBJ2-2; 9 nucleotides match TRBD1. This clonotype was sampled from a woman older than 75 with acute or convalescent COVID-19. The sample taken for sequencing was peripheral blood. Here the CDR3 reads CASSSVRGTGSAGELFF. The CDR3 DNA sequence: TGTGCCAGCAGCTCAGTTCGAGGGACAGGGTCGGCCGGGGAGCTGTTTTTT.